This entry is about one TCR beta chain. The data derive from a study of blood T cell repertoires in COVID-19. Study-wide background: The analysed material was cDNA or gDNA that came from T cells, B-cell-depleted T cells, or PBMCs.

Original analysis: Researchers report that nucleated cell counts were estimated from reference gene primer amplification. Generated by immunoSEQ multiplex PCR, the TCRdb table keeps only in-frame clones and is missing some. The DNA was the basis for D and trimming; V, J and clone size are from that table. This table has about 140,000 clones, 80% to 90% appearing once. CDR1 and CDR2 from the germline V gene are SGHRS and YFSETQ. The CDR3 contains 13 residues. The V gene lost 4 bases and the J gene lost 0 bases, with 5 bases spanning the gap. This chain joins TRBV5-1 and TRBJ1-3; no clear D gene. The sample consisted of peripheral blood. The TCR originated in a woman between 40 and 50 years old with acute or convalescent COVID-19. The CDR3 loop reads CASSVSSGNTIYF. CDR3 nucleotides: TGCGCCAGCAGCGTCAGCTCTGGAAACACCATATATTTT.